The present TCR beta chain was sequenced within a study of CD8+ T cells in alopecia areata (dated by TCRdb to 2017 to 2018). Looking at the study overall: The treated patients took part in an open-label pilot trial in which moderate-to-severe alopecia areata was treated with oral tofacitinib at 5 to 10 mg twice daily. Patients stayed on tofacitinib for 6 to 18 months and then had 6 months of follow-up off drug so that delayed response and recurrence could be assessed. In treated patients, disease severity was measured using the SALT score, which gives the percentage of scalp surface area affected. In both human patients and the C3H/HeJ mouse model, the study applied high-throughput TCRbeta sequencing to look at T cell clonal expansion in alopecia areata. Human TCRbeta sequencing covered scalp tissue and sorted CD4+ and CD8+ peripheral blood T cells from patchy and totalis/universalis alopecia areata patients and healthy controls. Patients on tofacitinib were biopsied at baseline and after 4 and 24 weeks of treatment, and several of the patients also had a later scalp biopsy. Clonality in the scalp was compared among normal scalp (n=4), patchy alopecia areata scalp (n=8), and alopecia totalis/universalis scalp (n=8). RNA was obtained with the PAXgene miRNA kit for fixed scalp, the miRNeasy kit for PBMCs, and the RNeasy kit for mouse skin. TCRbeta CDR3 regions were amplified by immunoSEQ multiplex PCR using 35 Vbeta forward and 13 Jbeta reverse primers. Overall results and qualifications from the work: TCR sequences shared between patients were less clear than in mice, possibly partly because of HLA diversity in the patient population. Lesional scalp, especially in alopecia totalis/universalis, showed higher clonality and more expanded CD8+ clones than normal scalp, suggesting antigenic drive. Unlike mouse skin, where gammadelta T cells dominate, normal human skin contains resident alphabeta T cells that get sequenced too, which complicates analysis of the scalp TCR repertoire. Because the treated cohort was small and included a single nonresponder, larger studies are needed to assess links between baseline CD8+ expansion and response. Scalp clonality and the number of expanded CD8+ clones among the top 100 scalp clones were significantly decreased by tofacitinib. During tofacitinib treatment, many expanded lesional clones stuck around in both scalp and blood, and this persistence may partly explain why relapse happens after treatment is stopped.

This sample's time point label indicates: less than 25 weeks on oral tofacitinib. The treatment or condition label on this specimen signifies: oral pan-JAK inhibitor, 5-10 mg twice daily. From alopecia areata patients, peripheral blood was collected along with lesional scalp punch biopsies. PBMCs were isolated by density centrifugation and stained for CD3, CD4 and CD8, after which CD4+ and CD8+ T cells were sorted on a FACSAria. The library was generated by the immunoSEQ multiplex PCR assay. To provide template for TCR sequencing, every sample had RNA extracted and reverse transcribed into cDNA. SuperScript III was used for first-strand cDNA synthesis, primed with a 2:1 mix of oligo-dT and random hexamers. A synthetic immune receptor repertoire was used to measure amplification bias, and any remaining bias was corrected computationally. Regarding the original processing steps: Raw reads were preprocessed to remove errors, and CDR3 was defined according to IMGT conventions as the region from the conserved cysteine to phenylalanine. To get clonality, Shannon entropy was normalized by log2 of the number of productive unique TCRs and the result was subtracted from 1. CD4 or CD8 identity of scalp clones was inferred by cross-referencing scalp TCRbeta sequences with sorted blood CD4 and CD8 repertoires. TCRdb mirrors the immuneACCESS table, restricted to in-frame sequences. Some clones are absent from its copies; in checked studies, under half trace to an unresolved V gene, and the reason for the others is unknown. Clone size and the V and J calls come from that table; the DNA yielded D and trimming. The sample table lists fewer than 250,000 clones, less than 65% of them with a count of one. Together, the top ten hold approximately 0.93% of the sample.

This clone was observed once. Its antigen target is currently unknown. Base qualities are missing; no much larger clone stands one base away. The receptor was derived from a human donor with alopecia areata. Source: CD4+ T cells sorted from blood, taken at week 24, from a patient treated with tofacitinib.

The CDR3 region: CAWTTVRDTQYF. In nucleotide form, the sequence is TGTGCCTGGACCACAGTTAGAGATACGCAGTATTTT. The rearrangement joined TRBV30 to TRBJ2-3; no D segment can be confidently identified. The CDR3 starts with the cysteine, ends with the phenylalanine, and has 12 residues. Just CDR3 DNA is preserved here, 36 bases in frame from base 1. The V end loses 4 bases and the J end loses 5 bases, and a stretch of 10 bases separates them. The germline V gene (reference sequence) yields GTSNPN for CDR1 and SVGIG for CDR2.